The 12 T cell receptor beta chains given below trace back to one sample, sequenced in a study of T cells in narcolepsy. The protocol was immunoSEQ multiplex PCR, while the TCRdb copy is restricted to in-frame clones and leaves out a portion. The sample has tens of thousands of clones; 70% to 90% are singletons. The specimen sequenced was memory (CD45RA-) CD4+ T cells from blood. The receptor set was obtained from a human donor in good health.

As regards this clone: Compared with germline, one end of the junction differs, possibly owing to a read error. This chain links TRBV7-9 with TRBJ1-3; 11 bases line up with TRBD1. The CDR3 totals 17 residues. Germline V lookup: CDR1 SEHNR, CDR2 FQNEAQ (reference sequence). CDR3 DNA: TGTGCCAGCAGTTTAGCCGGGACAGGGGGCTCTGGAAACACCATATATTTT. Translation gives CASSLAGTGGSGNTIYF.

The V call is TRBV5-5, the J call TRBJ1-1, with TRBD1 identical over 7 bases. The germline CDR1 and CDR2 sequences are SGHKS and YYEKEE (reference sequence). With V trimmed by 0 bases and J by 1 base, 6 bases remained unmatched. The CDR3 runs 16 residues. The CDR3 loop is CASSLGLGTANTEAFF. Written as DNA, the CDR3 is TGTGCCAGCAGCTTGGGGTTAGGGACAGCGAACACTGAAGCTTTCTTT.

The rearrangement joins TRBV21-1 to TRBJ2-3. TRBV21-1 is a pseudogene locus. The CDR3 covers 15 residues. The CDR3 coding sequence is TGTGCCAGCAGCGGCCGGGACCATTGTCCAGATACGCAGTATTTT. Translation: CASSGRDHCPDTQYF.

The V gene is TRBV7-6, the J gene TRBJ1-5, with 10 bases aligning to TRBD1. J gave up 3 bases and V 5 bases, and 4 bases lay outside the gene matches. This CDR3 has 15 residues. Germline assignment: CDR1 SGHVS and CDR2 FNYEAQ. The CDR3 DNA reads TGTGCCAGCAGCCCGACAGGGGGCTTCAATCAGCCCCAGCATTTT. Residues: CASSPTGGFNQPQHF.

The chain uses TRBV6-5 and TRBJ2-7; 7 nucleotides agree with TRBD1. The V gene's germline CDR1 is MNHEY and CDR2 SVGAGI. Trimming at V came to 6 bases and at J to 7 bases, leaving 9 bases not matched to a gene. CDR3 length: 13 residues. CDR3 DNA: TGTGCCAGCAGCCGACCGCCGGACAGGGAGCAGTACTTC. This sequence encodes CASSRPPDREQYF.

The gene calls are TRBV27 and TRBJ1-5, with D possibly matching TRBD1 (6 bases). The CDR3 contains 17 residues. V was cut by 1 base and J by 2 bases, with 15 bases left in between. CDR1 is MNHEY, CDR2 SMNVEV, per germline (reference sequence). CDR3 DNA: TGTGCCAGCAGTTTATTAAACCCGAGACAGGGCAATCAGCCCCAGCATTTT. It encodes CASSLLNPRQGNQPQHF.

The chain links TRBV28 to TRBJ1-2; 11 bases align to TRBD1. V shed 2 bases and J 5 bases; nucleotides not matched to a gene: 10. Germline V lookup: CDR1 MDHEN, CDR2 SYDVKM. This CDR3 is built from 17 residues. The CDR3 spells CASSLGGGTGGLYGYTF. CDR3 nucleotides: TGTGCCAGCAGTTTAGGTGGAGGGACAGGGGGGCTATATGGCTACACCTTC.

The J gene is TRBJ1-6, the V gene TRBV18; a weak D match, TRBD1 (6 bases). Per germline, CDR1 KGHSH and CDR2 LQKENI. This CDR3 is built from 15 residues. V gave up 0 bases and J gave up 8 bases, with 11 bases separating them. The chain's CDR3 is CASSPPVGGYSPLHF. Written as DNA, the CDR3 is TGTGCCAGCTCACCACCCGTAGGGGGGTATTCACCCCTCCACTTT.

The chain's CDR3 is CASRRRDSYEQYF. CDR3 coding DNA: TGTGCCAGCAGGAGACGGGACTCCTACGAGCAGTACTTC. V is TRBV6-5 and J is TRBJ2-5, with D possibly being TRBD2 (5 bases). The DNA end is a closer match to TRBJ2-7, so the J assignment may be wrong. CDR1 and CDR2 (germline): MNHEY, SVGAGI. This CDR3 contains 13 residues.

The CDR3 DNA reads as TGTGCCAGTATGGACGGACCGAACACCGGGGAGCTGTTTTTT. This codes for CASMDGPNTGELFF. The rearrangement uses TRBV6-5 and TRBJ2-2; no definite D call. V was trimmed by 9 bases and J by 0 bases, leaving 11 bases between them. This CDR3 comprises 14 residues. Germline V gene sequence: CDR1 MNHEY, CDR2 SVGAGI.

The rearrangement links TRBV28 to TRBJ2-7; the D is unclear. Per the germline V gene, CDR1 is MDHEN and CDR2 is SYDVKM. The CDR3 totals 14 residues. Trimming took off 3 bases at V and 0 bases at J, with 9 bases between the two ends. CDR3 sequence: CASSFYGSSYEQYF. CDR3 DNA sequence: TGTGCCAGCAGTTTCTACGGTAGCTCCTACGAGCAGTACTTC. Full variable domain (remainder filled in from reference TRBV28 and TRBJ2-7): DVKVTQSSRYLVKRTGEKVFLECVQDMDHENMFWYRQDPGLGLRLIYFSYDVKMKEKGDIPEGYSVSREKKERFSLILESASTNQTSMYLCASSFYGSSYEQYFGPGTRLTVT.

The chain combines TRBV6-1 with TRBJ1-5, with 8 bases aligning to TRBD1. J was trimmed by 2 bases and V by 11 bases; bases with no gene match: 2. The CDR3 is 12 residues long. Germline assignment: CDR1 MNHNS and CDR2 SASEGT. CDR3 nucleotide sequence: TGTGCCGTACAGGGGGGCAATCAGCCCCAGCATTTT. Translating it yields CAVQGGNQPQHF.